This T cell receptor (beta chain) stems from a study of patients and donors after allogeneic stem cell transplantation. V was cut by 6 bases and J by 2 bases, with 11 bases left in between. The CDR3 loop spans 14 amino acids. Germline V gene data show CDR1 as MDHEN and CDR2 as SYDVKM. TCRdb reanalysed the RT-PCR reads using MiXCR and keeps one entry per CDR3 protein. In the table there are roughly 880,000 distinct CDR3 sequences, more than 15% of which are singletons. This receptor was obtained from a human donor who was either an allogeneic HSCT recipient or a stem cell or donor lymphocyte infusion donor (not recorded which). It is not recorded whose cells these are; they may come from a transplant donor. Sequenced material: blood, either unsorted or a sorted T cell fraction (not recorded which). The chain has TRBV28 and TRBJ1-3; D uncertain. DNA for the CDR3: TGTGCCAGCAGAAAACAGCCAACTGGAAACACCATATATTTT. Translating gives CASRKQPTGNTIYF.